Each of the 20 T cell receptor beta chains below was sequenced from the same sample in a study of high-grade serous ovarian cancer treatment subgroups. Tumor samples were taken before definitive surgery or chemotherapy. The repertoire was sequenced with immunoSEQ multiplex PCR; TCRdb's copy has only in-frame clones and lacks some. Of about 15,000 clones in the sample, about nine tenths were seen once. The material sequenced was tumor tissue. These receptors were taken from a human donor with high-grade serous ovarian cancer.

The CDR3 nucleotides read TGTGCCAGCAGCCCGTACTCGAGCTCCTACGAGCAGTACTTC. It encodes CASSPYSSSYEQYF. The chain employs TRBV9 and TRBJ2-5, with D hard to call. The closer fit of TRBJ2-7 to the DNA end suggests the J call may be wrong. Germline V lookup: CDR1 SGDLS, CDR2 YYNGEE. This CDR3 spans 14 amino acids.

CDR3 in DNA: TGCGCCAGCAGCTTGGACGGGGGGGCCTACGAGCAGTACTTC. Its protein is CASSLDGGAYEQYF. The chain couples TRBV5-1 to TRBJ2-7; 8 nucleotides match TRBD2. V lost 0 bases, J lost 2 bases, and 1 base stayed unmatched. The CDR3 totals 14 residues. Germline CDR1 is SGHRS and CDR2 is YFSETQ.

This clone has only one observation. The chain couples TRBV30 to TRBJ1-2; 9 nucleotides line up with TRBD1. The V segment lost 3 bases and the J segment 4 bases; nucleotides outside the gene matches: 3. The CDR3 extends over 13 amino acids. Germline-derived CDR1 and CDR2 are GTSNPN and SVGIG (reference sequence). The CDR3 loop is CAWRTQGAYGYTF. CDR3 in DNA: TGTGCCTGGAGAACACAGGGGGCCTATGGCTACACCTTC. Full variable domain (rest looked up from reference TRBV30 and TRBJ1-2): SQTIHQWPATLVQPVGSPLSLECTVEGTSNPNLYWYRQAAGRGLQLLFYSVGIGQISSEVPQNLSASRPQDRQFILSSKKLLLSDSGFYLCAWRTQGAYGYTFGSGTRLTVV.

The chain carries TRBV30 and TRBJ2-7; TRBD2 matches 7 bases. Losses at the gene ends were 3 bases for V and 10 bases for J; bases not matched to a gene: 9. Germline CDR1 reads GTSNPN; CDR2 reads SVGIG (reference sequence). The CDR3 runs 12 residues. DNA for the CDR3: TGTGCCTGGAGCGAAACGGGACTAACCCAGTACTTC. Amino acid sequence: CAWSETGLTQYF.

The chain recombines TRBV7-2 with TRBJ2-4, with 11 nucleotides matching TRBD1. V trimming: 3 bases; J trimming: 5 bases; junction bases outside the gene matches: 3. CDR3 length equals 15 residues. Germline-derived CDR1 and CDR2 are SGHTA and FQGNSA. The CDR3 loop is CASSLGTGGENIQYF. CDR3 DNA sequence: TGTGCCAGCAGCTTGGGGACAGGGGGAGAAAACATTCAGTACTTC.

The V and J genes are TRBV20-1 and TRBJ2-1; TRBD2 agrees at 8 bases. The germline V gene has CDR1 DFQATT and CDR2 SNEGSKA (reference sequence). The CDR3 is 11 residues long. CDR3 sequence reads: CGGGTYNEQFF. In DNA form, the CDR3 reads TGCGGCGGGGGGACATACAATGAGCAGTTCTTC.

The rearrangement joins TRBV2 to TRBJ2-6; D not resolved. CDR1 is SNHLY and CDR2 is FYNNEI in the germline V gene. This CDR3 spans 11 amino acids. V was trimmed by 1 base and J by 13 bases, leaving 5 bases between them. The DNA of the CDR3 is TGTGCCAGCAGTGAAGTAGCAGTCCTGACTTTC. It specifies CASSEVAVLTF.

V and J are TRBV7-8 and TRBJ2-7; the D gene could be TRBD1 or TRBD2 (5 bases each). CDR1 SGHVS and CDR2 FQNEAQ come from the germline V gene. V lost 1 base and J lost 7, with 11 bases in between. This CDR3 contains 13 residues. The CDR3 protein is CASSLGSWGEQYF. DNA of the CDR3: TGTGCCAGCAGCTTAGGTTCCTGGGGGGAGCAGTACTTC.

The chain employs TRBV6-5 and TRBJ1-3; perhaps TRBD1 as D (5 bases). Between the trimmed V and J ends, which lost 7 bases and 4 bases, there was a span of 5 bases. CDR1 MNHEY and CDR2 SVGAGI come from the germline V gene. The CDR3 covers 11 residues. CDR3 DNA: TGTGCCAGCAAGGGGGGAAACACCATATATTTT. Translation: CASKGGNTIYF.

The V and J genes are TRBV6-1 and TRBJ2-3, with TRBD1 identical over 7 bases. This CDR3 spans 15 amino acids. V dropped 4 bases and J dropped 2; count of bases not matched to a gene: 6. Germline V CDR1 and CDR2: MNHNS, SASEGT. DNA of the CDR3: TGTGCCAGCAGTGCGGACAGGTCGGTCACAGATACGCAGTATTTT. Protein: CASSADRSVTDTQYF.

The CDR3 loop reads CASSYKQGVGNTIYF. The CDR3 DNA reads TGTGCCAGCAGTTATAAACAGGGCGTCGGAAACACCATATATTTT. V usage is TRBV6-5 and J usage is TRBJ1-3, with a weak D call TRBD1 (6 bases). The CDR3 consists of 15 residues. The germline CDR1 and CDR2 sequences are MNHEY and SVGAGI. Deletions cut 3 bases from V and 4 bases from J, with 13 bases between.

The V and J genes are TRBV2 and TRBJ2-5; D may be TRBD1 or TRBD2 (5 bases each). This CDR3 has 13 amino acids. Germline CDR1 reads SNHLY; CDR2 reads FYNNEI. Trimming took 7 bases from V and 3 from J, leaving 12 bases between them. The CDR3 region has the DNA TGTGCCAGCAATGCAGGGAGAAAAGAGACCCAGTACTTC. This translates into CASNAGRKETQYF.

The CDR3 protein is CASSLSSGTDTQYF. As DNA, the CDR3 is TGTGCCAGCAGCTTATCCAGCGGCACAGATACGCAGTATTTT. The V and J genes are TRBV7-2 and TRBJ2-3; D not resolved. CDR3 length equals 14 residues. Germline V gene lookup returns CDR1 SGHTA and CDR2 FQGNSA. Trimming removed 2 bases at V and 1 base at J, with 7 bases between.

The J gene is TRBJ1-2, the V gene TRBV7-8; 8 positions agree with TRBD1. Trimming cost V 4 bases and J 7 bases; bases outside gene matches: 17. CDR3 size: 17 residues. CDR1 and CDR2 (germline): SGHVS, FQNEAQ. DNA of the CDR3: TGTGCCAGCAGCTCGACAGGGGTCGTCCCTTTAACTGGTGGCTACACCTTC. Translated, it gives CASSSTGVVPLTGGYTF. Looking up the rest from reference TRBV7-8 and TRBJ1-2 gives the full variable domain: GAGVSQSPRYKVAKRGQDVALRCDPISGHVSLFWYQQALGQGPEFLTYFQNEAQLDKSGLPSDRFFAERPEGSVSTLKIQRTQQEDSAVYLCASSSTGVVPLTGGYTFGSGTRLTVV.

The chain has TRBV7-8 and TRBJ1-1; D is uncertain. The CDR3 is made up of 14 amino acids. Between the trimmed V and J ends, which lost 0 bases and 4 bases, there was a span of 9 bases. In germline, CDR1 is SGHVS, CDR2 FQNEAQ. The CDR3 loop reads CASSLAGVGTEAFF. The CDR3 DNA is TGTGCCAGCAGCTTAGCGGGCGTGGGCACTGAAGCTTTCTTT.

This sequence joins TRBV5-8 and TRBJ2-7; 11 bases fit TRBD2. After removal of 4 bases from V and 5 bases from J, the junction contained 2 bases not matched to a gene. This CDR3 contains 13 residues. Germline CDR1 SGHTS, CDR2 YDEGEE. CDR3 nucleotide sequence: TGTGCCAGCAGCGAGACTAGCGGGGACGAGCAGTACTTC. This encodes CASSETSGDEQYF.

The gene calls are TRBV5-4 and TRBJ1-1; D is undetermined. This CDR3 has 13 amino acids. The germline CDR1 and CDR2 sequences are SGHNT and YYREEE (reference sequence). V shed 4 bases and J shed 4 bases, with 11 bases lying between them. This CDR3 reads CASSQGLGTEAFF. CDR3 DNA sequence: TGTGCCAGCAGCCAAGGGTTGGGCACTGAAGCTTTCTTT.

This clone was counted only a few times. V is TRBV5-6 and J is TRBJ2-7, with 10 bases that match TRBD1. In germline, CDR1 is SGHDT, CDR2 YYEEEE. The CDR3 has 14 residues. The V and J ends lost 0 bases and 6 bases, in that order; junction bases with no gene match: 3. The CDR3 spells CASSLGGQGSEQYF. Here the CDR3 DNA reads TGTGCCAGCAGCTTGGGGGGACAGGGGAGCGAGCAGTACTTC.

V and J are TRBV7-3 and TRBJ2-5, with TRBD1 as a possible D gene (6 bases). V lost 5 bases and J lost 9, with 16 bases in between. Per the germline V gene, CDR1 is SGHTA and CDR2 is FQGTGA. This CDR3 is built from 13 residues. CDR3: CASSPGHGVAQYF. The DNA of the CDR3 is TGTGCCAGCAGCCCGGGACACGGAGTGGCCCAGTACTTC.

J is TRBJ1-1 and V is TRBV6-5; D is unresolved. This CDR3 has 13 residues. CDR1 and CDR2 from the germline V gene are MNHEY and SVGAGI. The V end lost 5 bases, the J end lost 1 base, and 8 bases lay between the germline ends. The CDR3 DNA sequence: TGTGCCAGCAGTAGTCAGCCGAACACTGAAGCTTTCTTT. Protein product: CASSSQPNTEAFF.